This T cell receptor beta chain comes out of a study of TIL therapy for anti-PD-1-resistant metastatic lung cancer. Sequencing used immunoSEQ v3. Assay used: immunoSEQ multiplex PCR; TCRdb lists only in-frame clones, some missing. The sample consists of 45,000 to 75,000 clones, roughly 84% of them appearing once. Points on this clone: Its antigen is unknown.

Time point noted: pre-treatment sample, taken before nivolumab and TIL therapy. The CDR3 is 15 amino acids. Study-wide findings and caveats: The cohort had more treatment-naive, never-smoker and oncogene-addicted patients than typical.

The V gene is TRBV21-1, the J gene TRBJ2-7; the D call of TRBD1 is as the table states it, not checked on the DNA. TRBV21-1 is tagged as a pseudogene. The sample consisted of blood, taken at baseline. The TCR sequence derives from a person aged 25 to 80 with non-small cell lung cancer. CDR3 sequence: CASSFRRDRTYEQYF. CDR3 nucleotide sequence: TGTGCCAGCAGCTTCCGGAGGGACAGAACGTACGAGCAGTACTTC.